The entry below describes one TCR beta chain. Its antigen remains unknown. The germline gene is not matched at one end of the junction; a read error may be the cause. The CDR3 length is 17 residues. Per germline, CDR1 SEHNR and CDR2 FQNEAQ (reference sequence). Previously reported methods and listed TCR primers produced the bulk TCR libraries. TCRdb re-derived calls from the PCR reads in MiXCR, one entry per CDR3 protein. Of approximately 500,000 distinct CDR3 sequences in the sample, 20% to 25% were seen once. This entry belongs to a study of molecular identifiers for immune sequencing clone quantification. Study-wide results and limits: A shared barcode on identical TCR molecules could lead to underestimated sizes for highly expanded clones.

V and J are TRBV7-9 and TRBJ2-1, with 9 positions matching TRBD1. The sequence derives from a human donor in good health. Some libraries in this study had Jurkat cell RNA spiked in. Sequencing input: naive CD8+ T cells from blood, with Jurkat cell RNA spiked in. The sample's subset: FACS-sorted CD8+CD4-CCR7+CD45RA+ naive T cells. DNA for the CDR3: TGTGCCAGCAGCCCTAGACCGGGACAGGGCAAATACAATGGGCAGTTCTTC. Translating gives CASSPRPGQGKYNGQFF.